This TCR beta chain is drawn from a study of spatial heterogeneity in lung cancer. Across the whole study: Sequencing covered available follow-up PBMC samples collected a median of roughly two years after resection.

Individually, TCR cDNA molecules were each labelled with a unique molecular identifier. Via MiXCR, TCRdb re-called the 5' RACE reads, giving one row per CDR3 protein. The sample has roughly 4,400 distinct CDR3 sequences, 26% seen once; the top ten hold 5% to 6%. The time point denotes: blood at routine non-recurrence follow-up after resection. The sample holds many counts of this clonotype. The germline V gene encodes CDR1 SQVTM and CDR2 ANQGSEA. The J segment lost 5 bases and the V segment lost 6 bases, leaving 4 bases of the junction unmatched. The length of the CDR3 is 12 residues. The rearrangement joins TRBV29-1 to TRBJ2-5; 9 bases match TRBD1. The sample here was PBMCs, taken at follow-up. The TCR sequence derives from a male donor with early-stage non-small cell lung cancer. CDR3 in amino acids: CSVGQGGETQYF. CDR3 nucleotides: TGCAGCGTGGGACAGGGCGGGGAGACCCAGTACTTC.